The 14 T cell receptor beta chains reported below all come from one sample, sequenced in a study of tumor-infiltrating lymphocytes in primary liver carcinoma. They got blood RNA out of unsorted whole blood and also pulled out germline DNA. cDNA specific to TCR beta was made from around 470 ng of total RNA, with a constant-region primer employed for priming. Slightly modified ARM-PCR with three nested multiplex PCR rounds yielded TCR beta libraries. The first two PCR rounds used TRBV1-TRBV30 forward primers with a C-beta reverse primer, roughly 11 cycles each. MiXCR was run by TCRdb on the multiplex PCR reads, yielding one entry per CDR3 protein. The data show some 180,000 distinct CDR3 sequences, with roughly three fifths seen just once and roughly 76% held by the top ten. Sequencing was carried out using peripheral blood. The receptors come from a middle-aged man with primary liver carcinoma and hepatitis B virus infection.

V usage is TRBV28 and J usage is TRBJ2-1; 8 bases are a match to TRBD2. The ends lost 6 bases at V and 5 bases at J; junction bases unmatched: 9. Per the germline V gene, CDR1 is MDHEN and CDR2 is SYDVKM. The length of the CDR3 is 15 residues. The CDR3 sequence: CASSRAGVRHNEQFF. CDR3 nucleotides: TGTGCCAGCAGCAGAGCGGGGGTGAGGCACAATGAGCAGTTCTTC.

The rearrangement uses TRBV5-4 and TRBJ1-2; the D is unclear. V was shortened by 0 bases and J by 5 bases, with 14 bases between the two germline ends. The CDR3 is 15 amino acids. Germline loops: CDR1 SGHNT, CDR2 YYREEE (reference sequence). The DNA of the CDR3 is TGTGCCAGCAGCTTGGAGGGCATCCGTGTGTATGGCTACACCTTC. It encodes CASSLEGIRVYGYTF.

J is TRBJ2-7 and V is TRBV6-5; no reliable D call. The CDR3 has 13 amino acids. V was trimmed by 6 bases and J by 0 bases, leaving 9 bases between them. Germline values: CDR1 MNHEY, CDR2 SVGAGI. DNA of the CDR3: TGTGCCAGCAGCAGGTTTCTCTCCTACGAGCAGTACTTC. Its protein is CASSRFLSYEQYF.

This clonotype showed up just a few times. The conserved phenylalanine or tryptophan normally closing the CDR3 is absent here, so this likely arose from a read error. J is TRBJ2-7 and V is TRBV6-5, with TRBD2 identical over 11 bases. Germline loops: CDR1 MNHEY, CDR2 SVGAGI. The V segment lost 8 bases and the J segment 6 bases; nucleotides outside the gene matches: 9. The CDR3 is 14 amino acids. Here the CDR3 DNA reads TGTGCCAGCGCTATAGCGGGAGGGCCGAGCGAGCAGTACTCC. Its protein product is CASAIAGGPSEQYS.

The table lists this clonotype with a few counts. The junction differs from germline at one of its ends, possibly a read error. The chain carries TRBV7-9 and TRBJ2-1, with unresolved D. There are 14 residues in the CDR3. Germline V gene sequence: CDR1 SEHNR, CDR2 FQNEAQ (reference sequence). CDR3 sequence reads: CASSSWAMNNGQFF. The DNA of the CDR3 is TGTGCCAGCAGCTCCTGGGCCATGAACAATGGGCAGTTCTTC.

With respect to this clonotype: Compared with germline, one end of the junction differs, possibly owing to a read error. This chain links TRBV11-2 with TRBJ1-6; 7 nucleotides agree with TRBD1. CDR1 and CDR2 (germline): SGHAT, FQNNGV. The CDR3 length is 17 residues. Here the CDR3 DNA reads TGTGCCGGCAGCTTAACAGGGGACCTCGCTAGTGATTCACCCCTCCACTTT. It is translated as CAGSLTGDLASDSPLHF.

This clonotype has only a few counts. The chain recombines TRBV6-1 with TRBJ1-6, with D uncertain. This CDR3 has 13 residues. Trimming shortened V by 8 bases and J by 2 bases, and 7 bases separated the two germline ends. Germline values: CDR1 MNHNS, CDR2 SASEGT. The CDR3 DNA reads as TGTGCCAGCTCGGAAACCTATAATTCACCCCTCCACTTT. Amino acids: CASSETYNSPLHF.

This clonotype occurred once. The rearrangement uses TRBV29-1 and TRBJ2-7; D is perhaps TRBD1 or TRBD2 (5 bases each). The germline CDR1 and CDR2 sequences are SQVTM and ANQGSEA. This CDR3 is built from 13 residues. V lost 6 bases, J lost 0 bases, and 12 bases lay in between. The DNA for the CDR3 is TGCAGCGTCTCCGGGACGATCTCCTACGAGCAGTACTTC. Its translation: CSVSGTISYEQYF.

The CDR3 protein is CASRKDRGTYNEQFF. In DNA, the CDR3 is TGTGCCAGCAGGAAGGACAGGGGCACCTACAATGAGCAGTTCTTC. The V call is TRBV5-6, the J call TRBJ2-1, with 9 bases that match TRBD1. Germline lookup yields CDR1 SGHDT and CDR2 YYEEEE. V was pared by 5 bases and J by 2 bases, with 5 bases of the junction left unmatched. The CDR3 sequence is 15 residues long.

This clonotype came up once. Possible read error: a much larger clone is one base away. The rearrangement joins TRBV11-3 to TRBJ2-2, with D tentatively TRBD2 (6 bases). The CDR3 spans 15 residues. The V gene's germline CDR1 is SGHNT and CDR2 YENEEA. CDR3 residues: CARSYGTQNTGELFF. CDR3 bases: TGTGCCAGAAGCTACGGGACTCAGAACACCGGGGAGCTGTTTTTT.

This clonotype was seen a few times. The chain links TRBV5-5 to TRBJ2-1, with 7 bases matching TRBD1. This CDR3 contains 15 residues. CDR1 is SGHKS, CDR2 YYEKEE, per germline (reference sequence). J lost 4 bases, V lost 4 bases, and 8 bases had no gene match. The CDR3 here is CASSPVGGLYNEQFF. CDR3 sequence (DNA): TGTGCCAGCAGCCCCGTAGGGGGCCTTTACAATGAGCAGTTCTTC.

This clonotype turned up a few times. This chain's CDR3 is CASSTSGRARDTQYF. The CDR3 bases are TGTGCCAGCAGCACTAGCGGGAGGGCGAGAGATACGCAGTATTTT. This chain connects TRBV6-5 to TRBJ2-3; TRBD2 aligns across 13 bases. Germline V CDR1 and CDR2: MNHEY, SVGAGI. This CDR3 is built from 15 residues. V shed 6 bases, J shed 5 bases, and the junction held 5 bases outside the gene matches.

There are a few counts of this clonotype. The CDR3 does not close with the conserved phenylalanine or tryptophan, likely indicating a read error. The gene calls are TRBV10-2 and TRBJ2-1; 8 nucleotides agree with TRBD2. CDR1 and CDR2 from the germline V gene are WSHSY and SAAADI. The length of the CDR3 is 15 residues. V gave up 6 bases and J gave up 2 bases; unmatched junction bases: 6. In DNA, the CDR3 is TGCGCCAGCAGCGATCAAGCGGGAGCCTACAATGAGCAGTTCTCC. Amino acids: CASSDQAGAYNEQFS.

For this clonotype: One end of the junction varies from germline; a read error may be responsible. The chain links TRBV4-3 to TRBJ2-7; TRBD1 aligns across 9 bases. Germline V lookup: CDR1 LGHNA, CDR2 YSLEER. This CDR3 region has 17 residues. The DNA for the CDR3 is TGCGCCAGCAGCCAAGAGTTTTCTAGGACAGGGGACTACGGGCAGTACTTC. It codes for CASSQEFSRTGDYGQYF.